This is a list of T cell receptor beta chains from one sample in a study of T cells in Graves' hyperthyroidism and ophthalmopathy. MiXCR, run by TCRdb on the multiplex PCR reads, gives a single entry per CDR3 protein. Counted here are around 300,000 distinct CDR3 sequences, roughly an eighth occurring once; the ten biggest clones make up approximately 7.9%. Sequencing used blood. These receptors originate from a woman in her forties with Graves' hyperthyroidism. CDR3s include the opening cysteine and the closing phenylalanine or tryptophan. The D gene is left open where the match is weak. Only part of the rows carry a size: once, few, many, or a class if the clone is expanded.

CDR3: CASSQASGGPNTEAFF; DNA: TGTGCCAGCAGCCAGGCGTCAGGTGGACCGAACACTGAAGCTTTCTTT; size: many; V: TRBV7-2; J: TRBJ1-1; D: -
CDR3: CASSDRGGALLIAGSYNEQFF; DNA: TGCGCCAGCAGCGACCGAGGCGGGGCCCTACTAATAGCGGGTTCATACAATGAGCAGTTCTTC; size: many; V: TRBV5-1; J: TRBJ2-1; D: TRBD2
CDR3: CSAPLRAGTQYF; DNA: TGCAGTGCACCCCTGAGGGCGGGTACGCAGTATTTT; size: few; V: TRBV20-1; J: TRBJ2-3; D: -
CDR3: CASSFKPDKQPQHF; DNA: TGCGCCAGCAGCTTCAAACCGGATAAACAGCCCCAGCATTTT; size: -; V: TRBV4-1; J: TRBJ1-5; D: -
CDR3: CASSVGTSGPPSTDTQYF; DNA: TGTGCCAGCAGCGTCGGGACTAGCGGACCACCTAGCACAGATACGCAGTATTTT; size: many; V: TRBV6-2/TRBV6-3; J: TRBJ2-3; D: TRBD2
CDR3: CSARGGKYGYTF; DNA: TGCAGTGCTAGAGGAGGGAAGTATGGCTACACCTTC; size: few; V: TRBV20-1; J: TRBJ1-2; D: -
CDR3: CASSRAEATASGNTIYF; DNA: TGTGCCAGTAGTAGGGCCGAAGCGACAGCCTCTGGAAACACCATATATTTT; size: -; V: TRBV19; J: TRBJ1-3; D: -
CDR3: CASSFGGHDQPQHF; DNA: TGTGCCAGCAGTTTTGGGGGGCACGATCAGCCCCAGCATTTT; size: few; V: TRBV28; J: TRBJ1-5; D: -
CDR3: CATSPRGTPYEQYF; DNA: TGTGCCACCAGTCCCCGGGGGACTCCGTACGAGCAGTACTTC; size: many; V: TRBV24-1; J: TRBJ2-7; D: -
CDR3: CASSLTGTGNEKLFF; DNA: TGTGCCAGCAGCCTTACCGGGACAGGGAATGAAAAACTGTTTTTT; size: many; V: TRBV14; J: TRBJ1-4; D: TRBD1
CDR3: CASSRNGQDGYTF; DNA: TGTGCCAGCAGCCGCAACGGACAGGATGGCTACACCTTC; size: many; V: TRBV5-8; J: TRBJ1-2; D: TRBD1
CDR3: CAISESSGFEETQYF; DNA: TGTGCCATCAGTGAGTCTAGCGGGTTCGAAGAGACCCAGTACTTC; size: many; V: TRBV10-3; J: TRBJ2-5; D: TRBD2
CDR3: CASSIDPGAYEQYF; DNA: TGTGCCAGTAGTATAGACCCGGGGGCCTACGAGCAGTACTTC; size: -; V: TRBV19; J: TRBJ2-7; D: -
CDR3: CASSLSRERTEAFF; DNA: TGTGCCAGCAGCTTATCCAGGGAGAGAACTGAAGCTTTCTTT; size: many; V: TRBV7-9; J: TRBJ1-1; D: -
CDR3: CASRSPTSYGYTF; DNA: TGTGCCAGCAGAAGTCCCACCTCCTATGGCTACACCTTC; size: many; V: TRBV6-1; J: TRBJ1-2; D: -
CDR3: CASSIWTSNQPQHF; DNA: TGTGCCAGTAGTATTTGGACCAGCAATCAGCCCCAGCATTTT; size: -; V: TRBV19; J: TRBJ1-5; D: -
CDR3: CSAPRPGSDEQFF; DNA: TGCAGTGCTCCGCGGCCGGGATCCGATGAGCAGTTCTTC; size: -; V: TRBV20-1; J: TRBJ2-1; D: -
CDR3: CATEGLAGLREQFF; DNA: TGTGCCACCGAGGGACTAGCGGGATTGAGGGAGCAGTTCTTC; size: many; V: TRBV28; J: TRBJ2-1; D: TRBD2
CDR3: CSAAPRRAMQFF; DNA: TGCAGTGCCGCACCCCGGAGGGCGATGCAGTTCTTC; size: many; V: TRBV20-1; J: TRBJ2-1; D: -
CDR3: CASSITSGLAKNIQYF; DNA: TGTGCCAGCAGCATCACTAGCGGCCTAGCCAAAAACATTCAGTACTTC; size: many; V: TRBV7-2; J: TRBJ2-4; D: TRBD2
CDR3: CASSRDNSYEQYF; DNA: TGTGCCAGCAGCCGGGACAACTCCTACGAGCAGTACTTC; size: few; V: TRBV6-1; J: TRBJ2-7; D: -
CDR3: CASVSGTGDETQYF; DNA: TGTGCCAGCGTATCAGGGACAGGAGACGAGACCCAGTACTTC; size: many; V: TRBV7-6; J: TRBJ2-5; D: TRBD1
CDR3: CASSPSGGLMNTEAFF; DNA: TGTGCCAGCAGCCCTTCAGGGGGCTTGATGAACACTGAAGCTTTCTTT; size: many; V: TRBV13; J: TRBJ1-1; D: TRBD1
CDR3: CASSEQQWGNQPQHF; DNA: TGTGCCAGCAGTGAACAGCAGTGGGGCAATCAGCCCCAGCATTTT; size: many; V: TRBV6-1; J: TRBJ1-5; D: -
CDR3: CASSHRTGREKLFF; DNA: TGTGCCAGTAGTCATCGGACAGGCCGTGAAAAACTGTTTTTT; size: -; V: TRBV19; J: TRBJ1-4; D: TRBD1
CDR3: CASSLDRGIGEQYF; DNA: TGTGCCAGCAGCTTGGACAGGGGTATCGGCGAGCAGTACTTC; size: many; V: TRBV7-9; J: TRBJ2-7; D: TRBD1
CDR3: CASSATGGEAFF; DNA: TGTGCCAGCAGCGCGACAGGAGGCGAAGCTTTCTTT; size: many; V: TRBV7-9; J: TRBJ1-1; D: -
CDR3: CSVGSALNYNEQFF; DNA: TGCAGCGTTGGGAGCGCCTTGAATTACAATGAGCAGTTCTTC; size: few; V: TRBV29-1; J: TRBJ2-1; D: -
CDR3: CASSHRAGTNTGELFF; DNA: TGTGCCAGCAGCCACAGAGCGGGAACGAACACCGGGGAGCTGTTTTTT; size: many; V: TRBV3-1; J: TRBJ2-2; D: TRBD2